The sequence of this TCR beta chain was determined in a study of T-cell memory formation after mild COVID-19. Study conclusions and caveats: Second-wave clones reaching peak frequency on day 37 lacked confirmed SARS-CoV-2 specificity. Among contracting clones, CD4+ were mainly CM/EM and CD8+ enriched in EMRA. CD4+ bias marked clones expanding day 15 to 37, unlike balanced contracting clones.

TCRdb reprocessed the 5' RACE reads via MiXCR and lists one record per CDR3 protein. The sample lists 110,000 or so distinct CDR3 sequences, around a fifth occurring once. The CDR3 is 14 residues long. Germline CDR1 reads MGHRA; CDR2 reads YSYEKL. The V end was cut by 0 bases, the J end by 8 bases, with 11 bases between. With regard to this clonotype: Its antigen is unidentified.

This chain joins TRBV4-1 and TRBJ2-1; no clear D gene. Material: PBMCs or a T cell subset sorted from them (not recorded which). The receptor comes from a man aged 18 to 35 who had mild COVID-19 (a few samples of this study predate the infection). Cell type and time point are not known. The CDR3 DNA sequence: TGCGCCAGCAGCCAAGATTTAGTTTTGGATGAGCAGTTCTTC. This gives the protein CASSQDLVLDEQFF.